This entry lists 15 T cell receptor beta chains sequenced from one sample in a study of shared clonotypes between healthy human individuals. Selected positively for CCR7 and CD45RO-negative, naive CD8 cells excluded terminally differentiated effector memory CD45RA+ cells. Generated by immunoSEQ multiplex PCR, the TCRdb table keeps only in-frame clones and is missing some. The repertoire consists of about 2.2 million clones, with about 93% occurring once and the leading ten covering 1.5% to 2%. Sequencing input: naive CD8+ T cells from PBMCs. The receptors come from a man aged 18 to 29 in good health. Some clones in this sample may be carry-over from other donors' samples.

Concerning this clone itself: This specimen includes other DNA sequences encoding the same CDR3. The CDR3 reads CASSLSAGTGNTIYF. CDR3 sequence (DNA): TGTGCCAGCAGTTTATCGGCGGGGACTGGAAACACCATATATTTT. This chain connects TRBV28 to TRBJ1-3; D is uncertain. V was clipped by 1 base and J by 2 bases, with 9 bases between them. This CDR3 has 15 residues. Germline assignment: CDR1 MDHEN and CDR2 SYDVKM.

This clone showed up just once. This rearrangement joins TRBV30 to TRBJ2-6; TRBD2 might be the D (5 bases). Germline V lookup: CDR1 GTSNPN, CDR2 SVGIG (reference sequence). The V gene lost 5 bases and the J gene lost 0 bases, with 11 bases spanning the gap. CDR3 length: 15 amino acids. The CDR3 DNA reads as TGTGCCTGGCGGACTGATTACTCTGGGGCCAACGTCCTGACTTTC. Residues: CAWRTDYSGANVLTF.

In this sample, this clone turned up once. V gene TRBV4-1 combines with J gene TRBJ1-1; D not resolved. Germline V gene sequence: CDR1 MGHRA, CDR2 YSYEKL. CDR3 length: 16 residues. V was clipped by 0 bases and J by 1 base, with 12 bases between them. The CDR3 DNA reads as TGCGCCAGCAGCCAAGAGGACCTCTCGGAGAACACTGAAGCTTTCTTT. Translating gives CASSQEDLSENTEAFF.

The CDR3 DNA is TGTGCCAGCAGTTCCCGGGGACATTTGAACACTGAAGCTTTCTTT. This sequence encodes CASSSRGHLNTEAFF. The chain joins TRBV27 to TRBJ1-1; the D gene is possibly TRBD1 (6 bases). CDR3 length equals 15 residues. Germline CDR1 MNHEY, CDR2 SMNVEV (reference sequence). The ends were cut back, 4 bases at V and 0 bases at J, with 12 bases in the middle.

This chain uses TRBV28 with TRBJ1-1, with D perhaps matching TRBD1 (6 bases). V was trimmed by 4 bases and J by 1 base, leaving 13 bases between them. The CDR3 consists of 15 residues. Germline V CDR1 and CDR2: MDHEN, SYDVKM. The CDR3 sequence is CASSSMDRENTEAFF. CDR3 nucleotides: TGTGCCAGCAGTTCCATGGACAGAGAGAACACTGAAGCTTTCTTT.

The rearrangement links TRBV6-6 to TRBJ1-1; the D is unclear. CDR1 is MNHNY and CDR2 is SVGAGI in the germline V gene (reference sequence). This CDR3 contains 15 residues. With 5 bases removed from V and 5 bases from J, the gap between germline ends came to 18 bases. Here the CDR3 reads CASSNPRGGGTEAFF. The CDR3 DNA is TGTGCCAGCAGTAACCCCCGGGGAGGCGGGACTGAAGCTTTCTTT.

The chain uses TRBV4-1 and TRBJ2-1; TRBD2 aligns across 7 bases. Per germline, CDR1 MGHRA and CDR2 YSYEKL. The CDR3 is 13 amino acids. Trimming at V came to 8 bases and at J to 6 bases, leaving 7 bases not matched to a gene. DNA of the CDR3: TGCGCCAGCCGGCGGGAGTGGGTCAATGAGCAGTTCTTC. This sequence encodes CASRREWVNEQFF.

This chain uses TRBV28 with TRBJ2-7; D possibly corresponds to TRBD2 (6 bases). The germline CDR1 and CDR2 sequences are MDHEN and SYDVKM. The CDR3 has 15 residues. The V and J ends lost 5 bases and 2 bases respectively, with 16 bases between them. The CDR3 nucleotides read TGTGCCAGCAGTAGCGCGGGGCGGTACACCTACGAGCAGTACTTC. It encodes CASSSAGRYTYEQYF.

The CDR3 sequence: CASSGLQFSGANVLTF. The CDR3 region has the DNA TGTGCCAGCAGCGGCCTACAGTTCTCTGGGGCCAACGTCCTGACTTTC. This rearrangement joins TRBV7-6 to TRBJ2-6; D gene uncertain. Germline-derived CDR1 and CDR2 are SGHVS and FNYEAQ. CDR3 size: 16 residues. The V and J ends lost 5 bases and 0 bases respectively, with 11 bases between them.

This chain uses TRBV13 with TRBJ2-5; 9 bases map to TRBD2. Germline-derived CDR1 and CDR2 are PRHDT and FYEKMQ (reference sequence). The CDR3 is made up of 15 amino acids. V dropped 5 bases and J dropped 2; count of bases not matched to a gene: 6. The CDR3 bases are TGTGCCAGCAGCCTGGGACTAGCCGGGCAAGAGACCCAGTACTTC. It yields the protein CASSLGLAGQETQYF.

CDR3 region: CASSQHTTSDGELFF. The CDR3 DNA is TGCGCCAGCAGCCAACATACCACTAGCGACGGGGAGCTGTTTTTT. This chain connects TRBV4-1 to TRBJ2-2, with 7 bases lining up with TRBD2. Germline loops: CDR1 MGHRA, CDR2 YSYEKL. The CDR3 has 15 residues. V lost 2 bases, J lost 7 bases, and 7 bases stayed unmatched.

V and J are TRBV19 and TRBJ1-1, with a weak D call TRBD1 (5 bases). The germline CDR1 and CDR2 sequences are LNHDA and SQIVND (reference sequence). This CDR3 is built from 14 residues. V lost 3 bases and J lost 4, with 12 bases in between. The CDR3 here is CASSMGLESTEAFF. The CDR3 DNA reads as TGTGCCAGTAGTATGGGGCTGGAATCCACTGAAGCTTTCTTT.

Only one count was recorded for this clone. This chain uses TRBV28 with TRBJ1-2; D is undetermined. The CDR3 totals 14 residues. V shed 3 bases and J shed 3 bases, with 11 bases lying between them. The germline V gene encodes CDR1 MDHEN and CDR2 SYDVKM. The DNA for the CDR3 is TGTGCCAGCAGTTTTAGTAGTCTGGACTATGGCTACACCTTC. Amino acid sequence: CASSFSSLDYGYTF.

The chain uses TRBV28 and TRBJ2-7; the D call may be TRBD1 or TRBD2 (5 bases each). CDR3 length: 15 amino acids. Germline V gene lookup returns CDR1 MDHEN and CDR2 SYDVKM. V lost 3 bases to trimming and J lost 0 bases, with 12 bases between them. The CDR3: CASSLGRGSSYEQYF. CDR3 coding DNA: TGTGCCAGCAGTTTGGGACGGGGCAGCTCCTACGAGCAGTACTTC. The full variable domain, rest sourced from reference TRBV28 and TRBJ2-7, is DVKVTQSSRYLVKRTGEKVFLECVQDMDHENMFWYRQDPGLGLRLIYFSYDVKMKEKGDIPEGYSVSREKKERFSLILESASTNQTSMYLCASSLGRGSSYEQYFGPGTRLTVT.

This sequence joins TRBV4-3 and TRBJ2-1, with 13 bases fitting TRBD2. V lost 0 bases and J lost 9; bases outside the gene matches: 11. CDR3 length: 18 residues. Germline V gene lookup returns CDR1 LGHNA and CDR2 YSLEER. CDR3 sequence reads: CASSQELGLAGVYGEQFF. The CDR3 nucleotides are TGCGCCAGCAGCCAAGAACTCGGACTAGCGGGAGTTTATGGTGAGCAGTTCTTC.